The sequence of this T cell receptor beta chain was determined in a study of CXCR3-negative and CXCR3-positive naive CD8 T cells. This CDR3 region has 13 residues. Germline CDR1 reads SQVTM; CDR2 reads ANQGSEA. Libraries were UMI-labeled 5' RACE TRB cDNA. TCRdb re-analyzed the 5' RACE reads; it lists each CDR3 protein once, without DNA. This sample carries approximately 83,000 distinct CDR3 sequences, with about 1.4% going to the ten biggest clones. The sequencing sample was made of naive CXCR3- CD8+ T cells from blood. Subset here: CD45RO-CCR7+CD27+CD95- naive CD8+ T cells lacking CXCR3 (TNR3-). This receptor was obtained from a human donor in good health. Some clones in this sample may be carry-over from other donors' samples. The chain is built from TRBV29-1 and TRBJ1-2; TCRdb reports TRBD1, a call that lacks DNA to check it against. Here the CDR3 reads CSVLRQGALGYTF.